This T cell receptor beta chain originates from a study of cytotoxic CD8 clonotypes in ibrutinib-treated CLL. Study-wide findings and caveats: At ibrutinib response, clonality increased, and at progression it declined back toward baseline.

Only in-frame clones appear in the TCRdb table, and some are missing; sequencing was by immunoSEQ multiplex PCR. The sample records approximately 320,000 clones, roughly 70% being singletons. V was clipped by 2 bases and J by 4 bases, with 6 bases between them. This CDR3 has 12 residues. Germline V gene lookup returns CDR1 SGHRS and CDR2 YFSETQ. This clone was seen a few times. Its specificity is unknown. This clonotype was obtained from a human donor with chronic lymphocytic leukemia. Sample: PBMCs, taken after 36 months of ibrutinib treatment. The rearrangement uses TRBV5-1 and TRBJ2-5; no firm D call. The CDR3 loop reads CASSFSLETQYF. CDR3 bases: TGCGCCAGCAGCTTCTCTCTAGAGACCCAGTACTTC.